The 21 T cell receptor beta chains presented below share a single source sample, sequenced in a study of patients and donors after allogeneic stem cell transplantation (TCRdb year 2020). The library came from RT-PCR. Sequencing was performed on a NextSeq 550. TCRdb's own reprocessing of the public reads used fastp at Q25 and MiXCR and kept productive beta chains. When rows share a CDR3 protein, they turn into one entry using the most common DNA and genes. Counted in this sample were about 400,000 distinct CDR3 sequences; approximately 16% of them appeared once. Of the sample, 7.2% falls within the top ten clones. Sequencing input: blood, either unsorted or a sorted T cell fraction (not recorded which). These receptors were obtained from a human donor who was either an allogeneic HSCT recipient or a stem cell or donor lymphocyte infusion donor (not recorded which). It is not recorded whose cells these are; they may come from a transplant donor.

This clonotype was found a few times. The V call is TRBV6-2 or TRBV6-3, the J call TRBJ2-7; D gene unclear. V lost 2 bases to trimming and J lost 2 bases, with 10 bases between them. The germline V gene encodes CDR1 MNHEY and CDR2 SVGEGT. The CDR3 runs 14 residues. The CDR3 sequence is CASSYLRQTYEQYF. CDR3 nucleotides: TGTGCCAGCAGTTACCTCAGACAAACCTACGAGCAGTACTTC.

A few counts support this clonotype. The CDR3 DNA sequence: TGTGCCAGCAGGCCTACTAGGCGGGACACCGGGGAGCTGTTTTTT. It codes for CASRPTRRDTGELFF. The chain couples TRBV6-2 or TRBV6-3 to TRBJ2-2, with D possibly matching TRBD2 (5 bases). This CDR3 contains 15 residues. Germline values: CDR1 MNHEY, CDR2 SVGEGT. V was shortened by 6 bases and J by 3 bases, with 14 bases between the two germline ends.

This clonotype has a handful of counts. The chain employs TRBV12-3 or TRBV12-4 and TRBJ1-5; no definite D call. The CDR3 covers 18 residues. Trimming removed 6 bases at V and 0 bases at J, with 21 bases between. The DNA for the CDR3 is TGTGCCAGCAGCCTAGAGAGGAGTGGGTGGTATAGCAATCAGCCCCAGCATTTT. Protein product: CASSLERSGWYSNQPQHF.

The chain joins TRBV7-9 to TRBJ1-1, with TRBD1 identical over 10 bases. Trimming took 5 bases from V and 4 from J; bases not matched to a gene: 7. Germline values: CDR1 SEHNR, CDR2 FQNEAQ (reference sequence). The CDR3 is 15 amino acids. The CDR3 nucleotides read TGTGCCAGCAGCGCCCCAAGGACAGGGGGCACTGAAGCTTTCTTT. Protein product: CASSAPRTGGTEAFF.

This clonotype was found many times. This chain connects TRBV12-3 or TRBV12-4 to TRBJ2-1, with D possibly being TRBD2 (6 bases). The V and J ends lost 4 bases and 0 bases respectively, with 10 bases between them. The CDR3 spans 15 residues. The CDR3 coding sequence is TGTGCCAGCAGTTGGGGGACTGGCTCCTACAATGAGCAGTTCTTC. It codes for CASSWGTGSYNEQFF.

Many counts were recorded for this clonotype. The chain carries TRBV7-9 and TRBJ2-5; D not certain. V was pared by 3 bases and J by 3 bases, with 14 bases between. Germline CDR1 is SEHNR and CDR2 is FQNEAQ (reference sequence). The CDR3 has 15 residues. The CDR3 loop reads CASSLIRLQKETQYF. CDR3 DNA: TGTGCCAGCAGCTTGATTCGACTCCAGAAAGAGACCCAGTACTTC.

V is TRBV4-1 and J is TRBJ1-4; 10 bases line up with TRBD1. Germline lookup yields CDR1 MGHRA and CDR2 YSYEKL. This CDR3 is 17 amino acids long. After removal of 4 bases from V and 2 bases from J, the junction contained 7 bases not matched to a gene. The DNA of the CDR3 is TGCGCCAGCAGCCCCTCCGGGACAGGGGCCACTAATGAAAAACTGTTTTTT. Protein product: CASSPSGTGATNEKLFF.

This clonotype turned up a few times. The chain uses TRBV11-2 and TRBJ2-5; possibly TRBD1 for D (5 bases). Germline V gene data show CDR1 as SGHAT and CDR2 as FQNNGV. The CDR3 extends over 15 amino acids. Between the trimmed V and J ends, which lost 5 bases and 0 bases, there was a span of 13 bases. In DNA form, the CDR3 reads TGTGCCAGCAGCCCCAAACAGGTCCACCAAGAGACCCAGTACTTC. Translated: CASSPKQVHQETQYF.

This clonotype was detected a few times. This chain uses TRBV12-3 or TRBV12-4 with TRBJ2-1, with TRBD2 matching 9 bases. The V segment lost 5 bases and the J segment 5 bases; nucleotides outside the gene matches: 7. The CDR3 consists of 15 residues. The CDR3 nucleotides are TGTGCCAGCAGTCGCGGGGGGGTCTTAGACAATGAGCAGTTCTTC. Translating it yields CASSRGGVLDNEQFF.

CDR3 bases: TGTGCCAGCAGCTTGGCCACTAGCGGGAACAATGAGCAGTTCTTC. Encoded protein: CASSLATSGNNEQFF. The chain employs TRBV5-4 and TRBJ2-1, with 10 bases that match TRBD2. The V gene's germline CDR1 is SGHNT and CDR2 YYREEE (reference sequence). The CDR3 runs 15 residues. V trimming: 0 bases; J trimming: 5 bases; junction bases outside the gene matches: 2.

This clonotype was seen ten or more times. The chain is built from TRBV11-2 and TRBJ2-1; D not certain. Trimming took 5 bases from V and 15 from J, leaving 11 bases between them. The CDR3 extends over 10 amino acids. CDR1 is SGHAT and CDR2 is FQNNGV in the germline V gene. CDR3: CASSRLGGFF. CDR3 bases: TGTGCCAGCAGCAGACTGGGTGGGTTCTTC.

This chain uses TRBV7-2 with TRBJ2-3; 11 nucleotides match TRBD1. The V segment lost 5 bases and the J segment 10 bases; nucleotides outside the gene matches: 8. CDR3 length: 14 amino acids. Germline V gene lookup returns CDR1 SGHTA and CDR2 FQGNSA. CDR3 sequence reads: CASSRTGGTIPQYF. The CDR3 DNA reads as TGTGCCAGCAGCCGGACAGGGGGCACAATCCCGCAGTATTTT.

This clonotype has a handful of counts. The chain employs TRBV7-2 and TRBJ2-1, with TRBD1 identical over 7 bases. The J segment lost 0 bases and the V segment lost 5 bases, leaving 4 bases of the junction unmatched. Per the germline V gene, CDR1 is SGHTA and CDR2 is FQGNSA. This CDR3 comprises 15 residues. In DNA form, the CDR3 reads TGTGCCAGCAGCACACAGGGGAGCTCCTACAATGAGCAGTTCTTC. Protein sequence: CASSTQGSSYNEQFF.

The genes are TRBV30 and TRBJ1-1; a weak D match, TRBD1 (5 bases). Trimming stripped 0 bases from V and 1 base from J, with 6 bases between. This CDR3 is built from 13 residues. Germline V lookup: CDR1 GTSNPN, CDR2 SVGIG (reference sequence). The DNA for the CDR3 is TGTGCCTGGAGTGTACAGGCGAACACTGAAGCTTTCTTT. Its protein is CAWSVQANTEAFF. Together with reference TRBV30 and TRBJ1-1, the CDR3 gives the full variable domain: SQTIHQWPATLVQPVGSPLSLECTVEGTSNPNLYWYRQAAGRGLQLLFYSVGIGQISSEVPQNLSASRPQDRQFILSSKKLLLSDSGFYLCAWSVQANTEAFFGQGTRLTVV.

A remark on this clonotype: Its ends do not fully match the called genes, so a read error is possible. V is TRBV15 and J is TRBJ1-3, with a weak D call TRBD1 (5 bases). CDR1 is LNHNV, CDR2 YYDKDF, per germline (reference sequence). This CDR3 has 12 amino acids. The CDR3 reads CATSSFLRGKNF. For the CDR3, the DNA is TGTGCCACCAGCAGCTTTCTCCGGGGCAAAAATTTT.

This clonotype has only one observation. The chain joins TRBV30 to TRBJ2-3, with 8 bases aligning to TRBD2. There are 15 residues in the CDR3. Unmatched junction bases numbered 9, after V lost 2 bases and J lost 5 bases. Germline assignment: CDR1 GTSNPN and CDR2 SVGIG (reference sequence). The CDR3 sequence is CAWSTSRLAGDTQYF. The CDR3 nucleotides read TGTGCCTGGAGTACTTCCCGGCTAGCGGGAGATACGCAGTATTTT.

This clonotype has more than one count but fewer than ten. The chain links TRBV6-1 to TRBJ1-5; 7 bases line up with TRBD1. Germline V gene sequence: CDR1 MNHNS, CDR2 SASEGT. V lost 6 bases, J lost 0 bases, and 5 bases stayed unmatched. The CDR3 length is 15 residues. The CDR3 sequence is CASRTTGASNQPQHF. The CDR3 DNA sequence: TGTGCCAGCAGAACCACAGGGGCTAGCAATCAGCCCCAGCATTTT.

For the CDR3, the DNA is TGTGCCAGCAGTGGGGAGACAGGGACTACGCAGTATTTT. Amino acids: CASSGETGTTQYF. The chain is built from TRBV6-1 and TRBJ2-3; 7 bases match TRBD1. This CDR3 comprises 13 residues. From germline, CDR1 is MNHNS and CDR2 SASEGT. Unmatched junction bases numbered 6, after V lost 4 bases and J lost 8 bases.

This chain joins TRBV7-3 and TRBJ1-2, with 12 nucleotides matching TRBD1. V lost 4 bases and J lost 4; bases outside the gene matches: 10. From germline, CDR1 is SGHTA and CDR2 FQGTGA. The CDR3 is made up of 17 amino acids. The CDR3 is CASSSPGQGARVYGYTF. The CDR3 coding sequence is TGTGCCAGCAGCTCGCCGGGACAGGGGGCGCGAGTCTATGGCTACACCTTC.

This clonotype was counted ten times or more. The CDR3 loop is CSVGWTGGYTEAFF. The CDR3 coding sequence is TGCAGCGTTGGATGGACAGGGGGCTATACTGAAGCTTTCTTT. The gene calls are TRBV29-1 and TRBJ1-1; 11 bases are a match to TRBD1. Germline V gives CDR1 SQVTM, CDR2 ANQGSEA. V was clipped by 4 bases and J by 5 bases; unmatched bases: 6. The CDR3 is 14 residues long.

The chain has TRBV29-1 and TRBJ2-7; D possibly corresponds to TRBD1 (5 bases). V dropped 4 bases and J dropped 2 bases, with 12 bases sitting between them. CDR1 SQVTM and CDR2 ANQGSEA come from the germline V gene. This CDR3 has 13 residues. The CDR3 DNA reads TGCAGCGTTGGTATGGCAGGGCCCTACGAGCAGTACTTC. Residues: CSVGMAGPYEQYF.